This TCR beta chain was identified during a study of CD8 T cells in ankylosing spondylitis. CDR1 and CDR2 (germline): MNHNS, SASEGT. The V and J ends lost 4 bases and 3 bases, in that order; junction bases with no gene match: 7. This CDR3 has 16 amino acids. Overall study results and limits: Some of the motif variants had earlier been found in reactive arthritis patients' fluid and blood.

This clonotype was picked up many times. Its target is not known. A quantitative 5'-RACE method, one with molecular barcodes, was used to make TCR beta libraries. MiXCR, applied by TCRdb to the 5' RACE reads, yields one record per CDR3 protein. The sample shows about 240,000 distinct CDR3 sequences, about 9.1% of them seen only once. The sequence was collected from a male donor with ankylosing spondylitis or in good health (not recorded which). V is TRBV6-1 and J is TRBJ2-2, with 8 positions matching TRBD1. Sequenced input: blood, either unsorted or a sorted T cell fraction (not recorded which). The CDR3: CASSGSGGTYTGELFF. In DNA form, the CDR3 reads TGTGCCAGCAGTGGCTCAGGGGGCACATACACCGGGGAGCTGTTTTTT.